Below, 23 T cell receptor beta chains from the same sample are listed, as sequenced in a study of CD8 T cells in ankylosing spondylitis. Regarding the study as a whole: A motif of roughly eight highly homologous TCR beta variants was seen as apparently characteristic of ankylosing spondylitis blood.

TCRdb redid the calling of the 5' RACE reads with MiXCR, one entry per CDR3 protein. The sample records some 840,000 distinct CDR3 sequences, about 11% being singletons. Antigens of these TCRs are unknown. Input material: blood, either unsorted or a sorted T cell fraction (not recorded which). The receptors were sampled from a male donor with ankylosing spondylitis.

This clonotype showed up just a few times. V and J are TRBV7-9 and TRBJ2-3, with TRBD1 as a possible D gene (7 bases). Germline CDR1 is SEHNR and CDR2 is FQNEAQ (reference sequence). The CDR3 consists of 17 residues. V was pared by 0 bases and J by 0 bases, with 13 bases between. CDR3 nucleotide sequence: TGTGCCAGCAGCTTAGCGCTTCAGGGGGGAAGCACAGATACGCAGTATTTT. Amino acids: CASSLALQGGSTDTQYF.

This chain uses TRBV5-1 with TRBJ2-5, with D perhaps TRBD2 (6 bases). Germline CDR1 SGHRS, CDR2 YFSETQ. V was clipped by 0 bases and J by 2 bases, with 14 bases between them. This CDR3 spans 16 amino acids. The CDR3 DNA reads as TGCGCCAGCAGCTTGGCAGTCGTAGCGGATCAAGAGACCCAGTACTTC. Protein product: CASSLAVVADQETQYF. The variable domain in full, with the rest retrieved from reference TRBV5-1 and TRBJ2-5, is KAGVTQTPRYLIKTRGQQVTLSCSPISGHRSVSWYQQTPGQGLQFLFEYFSETQRNKGNFPGRFSGRQFSNSRSEMNVSTLELGDSALYLCASSLAVVADQETQYFGPGTRLLVL.

Note on this clonotype: This may be a read error: a much more frequent sequence differs by one nucleotide. This chain joins TRBV5-1 and TRBJ2-7; D unclear. This CDR3 comprises 14 residues. Germline CDR1 reads SGHRS; CDR2 reads YFSETQ. The germline V and J ends were trimmed by 10 bases and 3 bases, with 20 bases remaining between them. DNA of the CDR3: TGCGCCTCACGCTTCAACCCCACTATCTACGAGCAGTACTTC. As protein: CASRFNPTIYEQYF.

The V and J genes are TRBV20-1 and TRBJ2-5, with a possible D match to TRBD2 (6 bases). The CDR3 runs 14 residues. Trimming took 5 bases from V and 5 from J, leaving 18 bases between them. The germline CDR1 and CDR2 sequences are DFQATT and SNEGSKA (reference sequence). CDR3 sequence (DNA): TGCAGTGCTCCCCTAGCGTGGGCTAGGGAGACCCAGTACTTC. Protein product: CSAPLAWARETQYF.

This clonotype showed up many times. This chain links TRBV12-3 or TRBV12-4 with TRBJ2-3; D is undetermined. The CDR3 runs to 15 residues. The V end was cut by 3 bases, the J end by 7 bases, with 17 bases between. This CDR3 reads CASSLELFQGYTQYF. DNA for the CDR3: TGTGCCAGCAGTTTGGAACTATTCCAAGGGTATACGCAGTATTTT.

The rearrangement joins TRBV19 to TRBJ1-5; D might be TRBD1 (6 bases). Germline CDR1 is LNHDA and CDR2 is SQIVND (reference sequence). The CDR3 extends over 14 amino acids. Trimming removed 3 bases from V and 2 bases from J, with 8 bases in between. In nucleotides, the CDR3 is TGTGCCAGTAGTATCAGGGGCGGCAATCAGCCCCAGCATTTT. Its protein product is CASSIRGGNQPQHF.

This chain uses TRBV12-3 or TRBV12-4 with TRBJ1-3, with D unclear. The CDR3 loop spans 13 amino acids. Trimming stripped 7 bases from V and 2 bases from J, with 9 bases between. The DNA for the CDR3 is TGTGCCAGCAATGTGAAGGCTGGAAACACCATATATTTT. This codes for CASNVKAGNTIYF.

There are a few counts of this clonotype. The chain links TRBV29-1 to TRBJ1-2; D is perhaps TRBD1 (6 bases). The CDR3 sequence is 14 residues long. V lost 4 bases and J lost 7, with 19 bases in between. The germline gives CDR1 SQVTM, CDR2 ANQGSEA. The CDR3 region has the DNA TGCAGCGTTGCATCTATGACAGGAGGCTCTGGCTACACCTTC. Amino acids: CSVASMTGGSGYTF.

In this sample, this clonotype turned up many times. V gene TRBV20-1 combines with J gene TRBJ2-5; 7 nucleotides align to TRBD2. Unmatched junction bases numbered 9, after V lost 1 base and J lost 7 bases. Germline V gene data show CDR1 as DFQATT and CDR2 as SNEGSKA (reference sequence). CDR3 length: 14 amino acids. The CDR3 loop is CSARVGRGGSTQYF. In nucleotides, the CDR3 is TGCAGTGCTAGAGTTGGAAGGGGAGGGTCGACCCAGTACTTC.

The chain joins TRBV20-1 to TRBJ1-6; a possible D gene is TRBD1 (6 bases). The CDR3 runs 19 residues. V was cut by 0 bases and J by 8 bases, with 26 bases left in between. Germline CDR1 is DFQATT and CDR2 is SNEGSKA (reference sequence). CDR3: CSARERYGGRERSDSPLHF. Written as DNA, the CDR3 is TGCAGTGCTAGAGAGCGATACGGGGGCAGGGAGCGGAGCGATTCACCCCTCCACTTT.

The chain uses TRBV15 and TRBJ2-7; a possible D gene is TRBD2 (6 bases). This CDR3 comprises 13 residues. The germline V gene encodes CDR1 LNHNV and CDR2 YYDKDF (reference sequence). V lost 6 bases and J 3 bases, leaving 12 bases between the germline ends. The CDR3: CATSRVGGYEQYF. As DNA, the CDR3 is TGTGCCACCAGTAGGGTGGGGGGCTACGAGCAGTACTTC.

The table lists this clonotype with a count of one. The CDR3 protein is CASSGVTREFNEQFF. The CDR3 region has the DNA TGTGCCAGCAGCGGGGTGACTAGGGAATTCAATGAGCAGTTCTTC. V usage is TRBV7-6 and J usage is TRBJ2-1, with D tentatively TRBD2 (6 bases). V was clipped by 5 bases and J by 6 bases, with 17 bases between them. CDR1 and CDR2 from the germline V gene are SGHVS and FNYEAQ. The CDR3 length is 15 residues.

This clonotype occurred many times. The chain recombines TRBV20-1 with TRBJ2-5; D is ambiguous. The CDR3 length is 12 residues. V shed 5 bases and J shed 5 bases, with 12 bases lying between them. Per germline, CDR1 DFQATT and CDR2 SNEGSKA (reference sequence). The CDR3 spells CSAFGSLETQYF. CDR3 coding DNA: TGCAGTGCTTTTGGGTCCTTGGAGACCCAGTACTTC.

This clonotype was detected a few times. CDR3 in DNA: TGTGCCAGCAGCTTAATGGCAGGCCACTATGGCTACACCTTC. It yields the protein CASSLMAGHYGYTF. V and J are TRBV7-8 and TRBJ1-2; D unclear. CDR3 length equals 14 residues. The germline V gene encodes CDR1 SGHVS and CDR2 FQNEAQ. V shed 2 bases and J shed 3 bases, with 10 bases lying between them. Combining the CDR3 with reference TRBV7-8 and TRBJ1-2 gives the whole variable domain GAGVSQSPRYKVAKRGQDVALRCDPISGHVSLFWYQQALGQGPEFLTYFQNEAQLDKSGLPSDRFFAERPEGSVSTLKIQRTQQEDSAVYLCASSLMAGHYGYTFGSGTRLTVV.

V gene TRBV20-1 combines with J gene TRBJ1-2, with a possible D match to TRBD1 (5 bases). This CDR3 is built from 15 residues. Trimming removed 0 bases from V and 4 bases from J, with 15 bases in between. From germline, CDR1 is DFQATT and CDR2 SNEGSKA (reference sequence). The CDR3 DNA reads as TGCAGTGCTAGAGATCTCGGCAGGGAAGTCTATGGCTACACCTTC. Protein product: CSARDLGREVYGYTF.

This clonotype was found many times. J is TRBJ2-7 and V is TRBV7-2, with 7 positions matching TRBD1. The germline V gene has CDR1 SGHTA and CDR2 FQGNSA. V gave up 5 bases and J gave up 4 bases; unmatched junction bases: 5. The CDR3 has 13 residues. CDR3 sequence: CASSAMTGYEQYF. CDR3 DNA sequence: TGTGCCAGCAGCGCCATGACAGGGTACGAGCAGTACTTC.

This clonotype was observed a handful of times. V and J are TRBV19 and TRBJ1-5; the D gene is possibly TRBD1 (5 bases). Germline V gives CDR1 LNHDA, CDR2 SQIVND (reference sequence). This CDR3 contains 13 residues. Between the trimmed V and J ends, which lost 4 bases and 7 bases, there was a span of 11 bases. The CDR3 DNA reads TGTGCCAGTAGTAAAGACAGCAGCCAGCCCCAGCATTTT. It codes for CASSKDSSQPQHF.

This clonotype was observed at least ten times. The chain uses TRBV29-1 and TRBJ1-5, with 12 bases identical to TRBD1. Germline CDR1 reads SQVTM; CDR2 reads ANQGSEA. Germline trimming cut 4 bases from V and 7 bases from J; bases unmatched to any gene: 5. The CDR3 sequence is 14 residues long. CDR3 region: CSVGGTGGGQPQHF. The CDR3 DNA follows: TGCAGCGTTGGCGGGACAGGGGGCGGGCAGCCCCAGCATTTT.

The chain has TRBV20-1 and TRBJ1-4, with D tentatively TRBD1 (6 bases). V was trimmed by 2 bases and J by 4 bases, leaving 11 bases between them. Germline V CDR1 and CDR2: DFQATT, SNEGSKA (reference sequence). The CDR3 runs 14 residues. The chain's CDR3 is CSARRTENNEKLFF. For the CDR3, the DNA is TGCAGTGCTAGAAGGACAGAGAATAATGAAAAACTGTTTTTT.

There are many counts of this clonotype. The chain employs TRBV7-8 and TRBJ2-4; D uncertain. V lost 1 base, J lost 0 bases, and 10 bases lay in between. Germline loops: CDR1 SGHVS, CDR2 FQNEAQ. The CDR3 has 16 amino acids. This CDR3 is CASSLGQTLAKNIQYF. The CDR3 region has the DNA TGTGCCAGCAGCTTAGGTCAGACCTTAGCCAAAAACATTCAGTACTTC. Looking up the rest from reference TRBV7-8 and TRBJ2-4 gives the full variable domain: GAGVSQSPRYKVAKRGQDVALRCDPISGHVSLFWYQQALGQGPEFLTYFQNEAQLDKSGLPSDRFFAERPEGSVSTLKIQRTQQEDSAVYLCASSLGQTLAKNIQYFGAGTRLSVL.

This clonotype was found many times. This sequence joins TRBV25-1 and TRBJ2-1, with TRBD1 matching 7 bases. This CDR3 comprises 16 residues. Germline lookup yields CDR1 MGHDK and CDR2 SYGVNS. Trimming took 4 bases from V and 5 from J; bases not matched to a gene: 11. As DNA, the CDR3 is TGTGCCAGCAGTGCAAACCGGGACAGTCGAGACAATGAGCAGTTCTTC. Encoded protein: CASSANRDSRDNEQFF.

This clonotype was counted a few times. This chain links TRBV10-3 with TRBJ2-1; 13 bases map to TRBD2. The CDR3 is made up of 18 amino acids. Trimming took 3 bases from V and 4 from J; bases not matched to a gene: 9. Germline CDR1 ENHRY, CDR2 SYGVKD. The CDR3 sequence: CAISELAGGKLSYNEQFF. The CDR3 DNA sequence: TGTGCCATCAGTGAACTAGCGGGAGGGAAACTATCTTACAATGAGCAGTTCTTC.

This clonotype was seen many times. The chain links TRBV10-3 to TRBJ2-3, with 10 bases lining up with TRBD2. The ends lost 2 bases at V and 5 bases at J; junction bases unmatched: 4. CDR1 and CDR2 from the germline V gene are ENHRY and SYGVKD. The CDR3 extends over 15 amino acids. CDR3 DNA sequence: TGTGCCATCAGTGAGCCCGGGACTAGCGTAGATACGCAGTATTTT. Amino acid sequence: CAISEPGTSVDTQYF.